This T cell receptor (beta chain) was retrieved from a study of blood T cell repertoires in COVID-19. Study as a whole: The United States, Italy and Spain provided the acute and convalescent COVID-19 samples. T cells, B-cell-depleted T cells, or PBMCs supplied cDNA or gDNA.

V shed 7 bases and J 5 bases; nucleotides not matched to a gene: 10. The CDR3 contains 14 residues. CDR1 is LNHDA, CDR2 SQIVND, per germline (reference sequence). Cohorts were determined from participant-reported clinical history. Recovered status applied to Cohort 3 donors who had two consecutive negative PCRs. It also applied to those with clearance or with symptom resolution. Repertoires were generated with immunoSEQ multiplex PCR, while TCRdb's copy carries only in-frame clones and drops some. The table records 310,000 or so clones, approximately 88% of them present only once. The chain combines TRBV19 with TRBJ2-5; 7 bases line up with TRBD2. The receptor was isolated from a woman in her thirties or forties who had recovered from COVID-19. Sequenced material: PBMCs or T cells enriched from blood (not recorded which). Written as DNA, the CDR3 is TGTGCCAGTACCTCGGGACTACCGGGGGAGACCCAGTACTTC. It specifies CASTSGLPGETQYF.